This TCR beta chain is from a study of CD8 T cells in ankylosing spondylitis. Study-wide findings and caveats: The study looked at matched synovial fluid samples from ankylosing spondylitis patients. Disease-linked clones were reported to be significantly enriched there.

This clonotype was seen many times. Its antigen is still unknown. TCRdb used MiXCR to reprocess the 5' RACE reads, holding one entry per CDR3 protein. Altogether under 400,000 distinct CDR3 sequences are present, more than 9% being singletons, with the ten largest covering 9.1%. The germline V gene encodes CDR1 SQVTM and CDR2 ANQGSEA. J lost 4 bases, V lost 7 bases, and 9 bases had no gene match. There are 14 residues in the CDR3. Sequencing used blood, either unsorted or a sorted T cell fraction (not recorded which). J is TRBJ2-7 and V is TRBV29-1, with TRBD1 identical over 11 bases. The clonotype originates from a female donor with ankylosing spondylitis or in good health (not recorded which). CDR3 sequence: CSASGQGVGYEQYF. The CDR3 nucleotides read TGCAGCGCCTCGGGACAGGGGGTCGGATACGAGCAGTACTTC.